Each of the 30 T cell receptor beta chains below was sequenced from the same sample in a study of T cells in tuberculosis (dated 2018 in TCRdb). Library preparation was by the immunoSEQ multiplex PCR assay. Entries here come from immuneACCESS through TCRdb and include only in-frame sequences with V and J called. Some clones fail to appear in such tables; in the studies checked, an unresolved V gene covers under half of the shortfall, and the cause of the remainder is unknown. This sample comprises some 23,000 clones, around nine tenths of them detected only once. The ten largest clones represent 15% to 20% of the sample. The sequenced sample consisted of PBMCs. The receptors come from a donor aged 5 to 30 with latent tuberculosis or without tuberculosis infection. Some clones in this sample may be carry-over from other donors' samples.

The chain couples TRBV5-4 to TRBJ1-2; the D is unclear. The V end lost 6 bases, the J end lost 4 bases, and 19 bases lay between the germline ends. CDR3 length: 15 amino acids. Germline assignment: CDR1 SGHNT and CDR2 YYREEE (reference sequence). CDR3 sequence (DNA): TGTGCCAGCAACAACCCCGCCGCGGGGTTCTATGGCTACACCTTC. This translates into CASNNPAAGFYGYTF. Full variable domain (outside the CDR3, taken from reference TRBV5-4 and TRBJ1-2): ETGVTQSPTHLIKTRGQQVTLRCSSQSGHNTVSWYQQALGQGPQFIFQYYREEENGRGNFPPRFSGLQFPNYSSELNVNALELDDSALYLCASNNPAAGFYGYTFGSGTRLTVV.

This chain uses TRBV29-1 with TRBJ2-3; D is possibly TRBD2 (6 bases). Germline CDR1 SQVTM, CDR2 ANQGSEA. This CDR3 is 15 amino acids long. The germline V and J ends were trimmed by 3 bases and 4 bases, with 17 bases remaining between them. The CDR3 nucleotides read TGCAGCGTTGACTCCCGGGACTCCAGGGCAGATACGCAGTATTTT. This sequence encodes CSVDSRDSRADTQYF.

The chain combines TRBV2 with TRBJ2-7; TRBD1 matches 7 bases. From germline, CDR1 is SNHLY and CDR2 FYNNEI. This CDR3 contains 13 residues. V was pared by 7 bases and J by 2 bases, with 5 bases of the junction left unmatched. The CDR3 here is CASTRTGTYEQYF. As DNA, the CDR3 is TGTGCCAGCACTAGGACAGGAACCTACGAGCAGTACTTC.

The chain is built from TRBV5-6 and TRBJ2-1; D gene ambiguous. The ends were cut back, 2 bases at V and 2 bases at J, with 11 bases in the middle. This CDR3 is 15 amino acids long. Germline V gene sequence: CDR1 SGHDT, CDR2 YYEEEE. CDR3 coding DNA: TGTGCCAGCAGCTTATCAGAGGCCCCCTACAATGAGCAGTTCTTC. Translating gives CASSLSEAPYNEQFF.

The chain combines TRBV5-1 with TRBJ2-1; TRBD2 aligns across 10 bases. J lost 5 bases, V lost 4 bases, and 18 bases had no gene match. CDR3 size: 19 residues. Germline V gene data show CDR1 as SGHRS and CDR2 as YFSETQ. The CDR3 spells CASSRQPEKAGLANNEQFF. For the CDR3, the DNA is TGCGCCAGCAGCCGACAACCGGAAAAAGCGGGACTAGCGAACAATGAGCAGTTCTTC.

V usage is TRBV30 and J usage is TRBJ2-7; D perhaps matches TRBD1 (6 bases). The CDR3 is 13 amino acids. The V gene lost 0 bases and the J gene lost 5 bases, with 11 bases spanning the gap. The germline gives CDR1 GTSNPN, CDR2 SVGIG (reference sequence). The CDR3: CAWSVGGSHEQYF. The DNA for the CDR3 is TGTGCCTGGAGTGTAGGGGGAAGCCACGAGCAGTACTTC.

The CDR3 nucleotides are TGTGCCAGCAGCCCACTGGACAGGAACACCGGGGAGCTGTTTTTT. This encodes CASSPLDRNTGELFF. V is TRBV9 and J is TRBJ2-2, with D maybe TRBD1 (6 bases). The CDR3 loop spans 15 amino acids. Trimming removed 4 bases from V and 1 base from J, with 11 bases in between. The germline V gene has CDR1 SGDLS and CDR2 YYNGEE.

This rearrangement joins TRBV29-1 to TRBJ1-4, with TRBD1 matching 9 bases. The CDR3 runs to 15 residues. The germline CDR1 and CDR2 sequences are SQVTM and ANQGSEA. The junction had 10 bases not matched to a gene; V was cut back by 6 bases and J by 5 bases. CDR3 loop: CSVGGGTGSNEKLFF. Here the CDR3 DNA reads TGCAGCGTGGGCGGCGGGACAGGGTCAAATGAAAAACTGTTTTTT.

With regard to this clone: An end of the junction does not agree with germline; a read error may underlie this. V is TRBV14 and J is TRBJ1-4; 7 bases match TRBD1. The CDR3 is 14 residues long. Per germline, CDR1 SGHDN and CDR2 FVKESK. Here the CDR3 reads CASSRETGNGKLFF. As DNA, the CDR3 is TGTGCCAGCAGCCGAGAGACAGGGAATGGAAAACTGTTTTTT.

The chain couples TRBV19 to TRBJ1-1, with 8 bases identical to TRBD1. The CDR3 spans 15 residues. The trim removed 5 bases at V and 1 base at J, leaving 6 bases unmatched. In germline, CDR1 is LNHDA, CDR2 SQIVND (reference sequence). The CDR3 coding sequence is TGTGCCAGTAGTCTACCGGGACAGGCGAACACTGAAGCTTTCTTT. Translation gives CASSLPGQANTEAFF.

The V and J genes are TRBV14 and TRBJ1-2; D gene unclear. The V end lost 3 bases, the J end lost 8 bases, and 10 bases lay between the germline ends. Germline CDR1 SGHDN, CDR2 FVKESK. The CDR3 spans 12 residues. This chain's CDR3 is CASSHNLRGYTF. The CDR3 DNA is TGTGCCAGCAGCCATAACTTACGCGGCTACACCTTC. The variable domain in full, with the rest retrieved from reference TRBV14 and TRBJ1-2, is EAGVTQFPSHSVIEKGQTVTLRCDPISGHDNLYWYRRVMGKEIKFLLHFVKESKQDESGMPNNRFLAERTGGTYSTLKVQPAELEDSGVYFCASSHNLRGYTFGSGTRLTVV.

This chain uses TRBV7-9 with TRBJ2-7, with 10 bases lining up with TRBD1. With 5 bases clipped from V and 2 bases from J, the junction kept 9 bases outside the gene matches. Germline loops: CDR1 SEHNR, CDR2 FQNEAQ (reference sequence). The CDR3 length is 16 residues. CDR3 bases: TGTGCCAGCAGCGTCTCCCGGGACAGGGGTACCTACGAGCAGTACTTC. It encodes CASSVSRDRGTYEQYF.

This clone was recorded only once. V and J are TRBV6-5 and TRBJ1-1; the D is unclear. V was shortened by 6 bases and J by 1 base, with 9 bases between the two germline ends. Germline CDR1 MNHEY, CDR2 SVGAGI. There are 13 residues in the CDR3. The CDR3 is CASSSTGNTEAFF. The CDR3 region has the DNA TGTGCCAGCAGCTCCACGGGGAACACTGAAGCTTTCTTT.

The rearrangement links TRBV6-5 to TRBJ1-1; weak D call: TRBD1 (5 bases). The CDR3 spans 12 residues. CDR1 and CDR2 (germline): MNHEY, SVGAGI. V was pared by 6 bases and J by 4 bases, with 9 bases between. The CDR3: CASRRGGTEAFF. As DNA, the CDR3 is TGTGCCAGCAGAAGGGGAGGCACTGAAGCTTTCTTT.

The CDR3 coding sequence is TGTGCCAGCAGCATGGGACAGGGGGGCCCCTACGAGCAGTACTTC. Protein: CASSMGQGGPYEQYF. The chain has TRBV9 and TRBJ2-7; 11 bases fit TRBD1. Trimming at V came to 4 bases and at J to 2 bases, leaving 5 bases not matched to a gene. CDR3 size: 15 residues. Germline assignment: CDR1 SGDLS and CDR2 YYNGEE.

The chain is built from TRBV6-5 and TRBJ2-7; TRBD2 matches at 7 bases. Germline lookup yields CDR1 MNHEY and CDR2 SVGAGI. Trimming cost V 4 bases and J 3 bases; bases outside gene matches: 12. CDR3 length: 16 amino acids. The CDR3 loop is CASSSFWEGQGYEQYF. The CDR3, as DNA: TGTGCCAGCAGTTCGTTTTGGGAGGGTCAGGGCTACGAGCAGTACTTC.

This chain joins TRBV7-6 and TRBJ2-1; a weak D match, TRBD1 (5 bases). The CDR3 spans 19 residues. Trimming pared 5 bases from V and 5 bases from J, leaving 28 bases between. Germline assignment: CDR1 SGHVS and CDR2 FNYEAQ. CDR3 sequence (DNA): TGTGCCAGCAGCCCAACGCGTGGTCGATACAGGAAAACAGACAATGAGCAGTTCTTC. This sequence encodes CASSPTRGRYRKTDNEQFF. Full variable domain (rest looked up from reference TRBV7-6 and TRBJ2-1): GAGVSQSPRYKVTKRGQDVALRCDPISGHVSLYWYRQALGQGPEFLTYFNYEAQQDKSGLPNDRFSAERPEGSISTLTIQRTEQRDSAMYRCASSPTRGRYRKTDNEQFFGPGTRLTVL.

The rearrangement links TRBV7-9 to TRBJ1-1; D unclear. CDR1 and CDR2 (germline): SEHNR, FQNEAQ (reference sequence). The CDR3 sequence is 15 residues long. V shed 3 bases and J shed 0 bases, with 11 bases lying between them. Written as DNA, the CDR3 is TGTGCCAGCAGCTTCTCGGGGATCTTGAACACTGAAGCTTTCTTT. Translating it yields CASSFSGILNTEAFF. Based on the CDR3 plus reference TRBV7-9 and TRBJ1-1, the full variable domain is DTGVSQNPRHKITKRGQNVTFRCDPISEHNRLYWYRQTLGQGPEFLTYFQNEAQLEKSRLLSDRFSAERPKGSFSTLEIQRTEQGDSAMYLCASSFSGILNTEAFFGQGTRLTVV.

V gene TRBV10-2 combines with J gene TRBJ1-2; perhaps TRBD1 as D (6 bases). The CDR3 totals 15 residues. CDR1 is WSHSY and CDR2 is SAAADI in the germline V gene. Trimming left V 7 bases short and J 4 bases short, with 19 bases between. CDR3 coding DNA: TGCGCCAGCAAAGGGTCCGATAGGGGGACCTATGGCTACACCTTC. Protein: CASKGSDRGTYGYTF.

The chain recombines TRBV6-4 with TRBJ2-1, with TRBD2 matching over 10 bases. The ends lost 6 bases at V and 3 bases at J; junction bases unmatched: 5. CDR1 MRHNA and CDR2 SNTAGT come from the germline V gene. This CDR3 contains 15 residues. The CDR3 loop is CASRPSGSLYNEQFF. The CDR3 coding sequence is TGTGCCAGCAGGCCTAGCGGGAGTCTCTACAATGAGCAGTTCTTC.

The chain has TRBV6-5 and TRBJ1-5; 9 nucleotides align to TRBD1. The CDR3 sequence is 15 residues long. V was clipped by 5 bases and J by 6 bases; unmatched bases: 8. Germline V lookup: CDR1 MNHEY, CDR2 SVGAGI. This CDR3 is CASSTLDRGRQPQHF. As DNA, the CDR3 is TGTGCCAGCAGTACGCTGGACAGGGGACGTCAGCCCCAGCATTTT.

CDR3 sequence: CASSEFGGRALADTQYF. CDR3 nucleotides: TGTGCCAGCAGTGAATTTGGCGGGAGGGCCTTAGCAGATACGCAGTATTTT. The chain employs TRBV2 and TRBJ2-3; 9 nucleotides line up with TRBD2. Trimming took 2 bases from V and 4 from J; bases not matched to a gene: 10. CDR1 is SNHLY and CDR2 is FYNNEI in the germline V gene. This CDR3 spans 17 amino acids.

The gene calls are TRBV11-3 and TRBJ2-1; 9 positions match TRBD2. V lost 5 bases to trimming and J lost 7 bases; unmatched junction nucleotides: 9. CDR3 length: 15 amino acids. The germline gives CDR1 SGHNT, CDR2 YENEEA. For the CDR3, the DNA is TGTGCCAGCAGCCCTGGTGGTAGCGGGAGAAATGAGCAGTTCTTC. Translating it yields CASSPGGSGRNEQFF.

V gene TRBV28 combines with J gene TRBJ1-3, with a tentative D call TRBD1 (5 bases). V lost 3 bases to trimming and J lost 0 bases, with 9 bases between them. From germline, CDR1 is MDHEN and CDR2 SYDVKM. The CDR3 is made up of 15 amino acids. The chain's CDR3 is CASSFGGISGNTIYF. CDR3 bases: TGTGCCAGCAGTTTCGGGGGTATCTCTGGAAACACCATATATTTT.

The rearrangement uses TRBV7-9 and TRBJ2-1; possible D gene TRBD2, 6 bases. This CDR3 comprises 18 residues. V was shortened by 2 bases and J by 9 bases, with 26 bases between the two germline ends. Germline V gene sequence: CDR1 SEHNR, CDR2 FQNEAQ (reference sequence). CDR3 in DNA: TGTGCCAGCAGCTTACCTATCAGCCGGCGGGCGAGGGACTTTGAGCAGTTCTTC. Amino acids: CASSLPISRRARDFEQFF. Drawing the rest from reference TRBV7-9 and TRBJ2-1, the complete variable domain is DTGVSQNPRHKITKRGQNVTFRCDPISEHNRLYWYRQTLGQGPEFLTYFQNEAQLEKSRLLSDRFSAERPKGSFSTLEIQRTEQGDSAMYLCASSLPISRRARDFEQFFGPGTRLTVL.

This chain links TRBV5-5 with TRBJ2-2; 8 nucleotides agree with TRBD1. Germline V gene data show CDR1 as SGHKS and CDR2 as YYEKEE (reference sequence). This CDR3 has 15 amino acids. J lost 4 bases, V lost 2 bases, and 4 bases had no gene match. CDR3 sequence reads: CASSFGQGITGELFF. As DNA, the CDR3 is TGTGCCAGCAGCTTTGGACAGGGAATCACCGGGGAGCTGTTTTTT.

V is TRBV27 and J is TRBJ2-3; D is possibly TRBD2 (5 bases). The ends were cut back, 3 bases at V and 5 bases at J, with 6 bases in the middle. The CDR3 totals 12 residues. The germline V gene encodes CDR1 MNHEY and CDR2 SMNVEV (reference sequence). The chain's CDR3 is CASSFGGDTQYF. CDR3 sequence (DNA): TGTGCCAGCAGTTTTGGAGGAGATACGCAGTATTTT.

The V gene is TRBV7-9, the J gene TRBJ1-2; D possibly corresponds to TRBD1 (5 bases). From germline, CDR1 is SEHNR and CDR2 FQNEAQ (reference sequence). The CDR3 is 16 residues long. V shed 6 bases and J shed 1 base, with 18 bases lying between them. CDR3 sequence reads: CASRRTGGTLNYGYTF. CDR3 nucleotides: TGTGCCAGCAGGAGGACGGGGGGAACCCTTAACTATGGCTACACCTTC. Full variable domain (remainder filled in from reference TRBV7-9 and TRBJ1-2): DTGVSQNPRHKITKRGQNVTFRCDPISEHNRLYWYRQTLGQGPEFLTYFQNEAQLEKSRLLSDRFSAERPKGSFSTLEIQRTEQGDSAMYLCASRRTGGTLNYGYTFGSGTRLTVV.

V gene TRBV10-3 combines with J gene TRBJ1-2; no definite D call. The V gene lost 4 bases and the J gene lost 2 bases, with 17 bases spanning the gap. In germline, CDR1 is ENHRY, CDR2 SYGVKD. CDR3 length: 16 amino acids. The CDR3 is CAISGGSRGLNYGYTF. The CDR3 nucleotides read TGTGCCATCAGTGGAGGGTCACGAGGGTTAAACTATGGCTACACCTTC.

As DNA, the CDR3 is TGTGCCAGCAGTGAATGGGGCGCCCAGGTGGACCCCGGGGAGCTGTTTTTT. It encodes CASSEWGAQVDPGELFF. This chain joins TRBV25-1 and TRBJ2-2; TRBD1 is a possible D gene (5 bases). Trimming removed 1 base at V and 6 bases at J, with 18 bases between. Germline CDR1 is MGHDK and CDR2 is SYGVNS. The CDR3 runs to 17 residues.